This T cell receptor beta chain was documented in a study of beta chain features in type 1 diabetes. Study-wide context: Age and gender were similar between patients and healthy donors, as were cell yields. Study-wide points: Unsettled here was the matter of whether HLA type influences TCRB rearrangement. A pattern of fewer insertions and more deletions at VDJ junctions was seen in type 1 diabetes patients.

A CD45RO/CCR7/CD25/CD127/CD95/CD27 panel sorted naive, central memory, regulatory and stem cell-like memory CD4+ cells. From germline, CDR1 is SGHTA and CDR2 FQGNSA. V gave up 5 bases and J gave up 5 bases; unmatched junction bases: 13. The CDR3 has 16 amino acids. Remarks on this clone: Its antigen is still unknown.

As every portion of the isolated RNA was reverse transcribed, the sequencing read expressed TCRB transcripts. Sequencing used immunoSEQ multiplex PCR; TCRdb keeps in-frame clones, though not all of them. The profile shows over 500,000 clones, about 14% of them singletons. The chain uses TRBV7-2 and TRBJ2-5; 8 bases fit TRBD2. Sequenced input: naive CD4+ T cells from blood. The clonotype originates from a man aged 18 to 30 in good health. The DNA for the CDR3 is TGTGCCAGCAGCCCTTCGACCGGGAGGGGATTTGAGACCCAGTACTTC. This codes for CASSPSTGRGFETQYF. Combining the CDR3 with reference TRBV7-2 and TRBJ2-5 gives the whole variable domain GAGVSQSPSNKVTEKGKDVELRCDPISGHTALYWYRQSLGQGLEFLIYFQGNSAPDKSGLPSDRFSAERTGGSVSTLTIQRTQQEDSAVYLCASSPSTGRGFETQYFGPGTRLLVL.